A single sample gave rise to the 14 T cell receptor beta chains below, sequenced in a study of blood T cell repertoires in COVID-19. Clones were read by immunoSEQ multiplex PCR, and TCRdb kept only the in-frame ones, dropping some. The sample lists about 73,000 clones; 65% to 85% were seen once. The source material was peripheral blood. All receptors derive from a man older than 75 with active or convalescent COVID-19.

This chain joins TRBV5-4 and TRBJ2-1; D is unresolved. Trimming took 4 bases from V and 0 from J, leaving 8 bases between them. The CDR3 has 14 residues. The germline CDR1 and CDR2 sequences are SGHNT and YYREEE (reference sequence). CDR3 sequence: CASSTRGSYNEQFF. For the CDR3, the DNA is TGTGCCAGCAGCACACGAGGCTCCTACAATGAGCAGTTCTTC.

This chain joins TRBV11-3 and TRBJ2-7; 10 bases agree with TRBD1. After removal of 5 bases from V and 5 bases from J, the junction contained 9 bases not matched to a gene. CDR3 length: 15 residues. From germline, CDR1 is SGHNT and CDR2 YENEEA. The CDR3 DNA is TGTGCCAGCAGCGCGGGACAGGGGCTCAACGACGAGCAGTACTTC. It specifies CASSAGQGLNDEQYF. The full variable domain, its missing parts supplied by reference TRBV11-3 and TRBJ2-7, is EAGVVQSPRYKIIEKKQPVAFWCNPISGHNTLYWYLQNLGQGPELLIRYENEEAVDDSQLPKDRFSAERLKGVDSTLKIQPAELGDSAVYLCASSAGQGLNDEQYFGPGTRLTVT.

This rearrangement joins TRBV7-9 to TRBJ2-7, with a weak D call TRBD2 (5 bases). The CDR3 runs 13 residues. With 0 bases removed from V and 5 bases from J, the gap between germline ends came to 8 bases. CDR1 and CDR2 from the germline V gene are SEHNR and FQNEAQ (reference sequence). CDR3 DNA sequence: TGTGCCAGCAGCTTAGCGGGGAGAGACGAGCAGTACTTC. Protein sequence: CASSLAGRDEQYF.

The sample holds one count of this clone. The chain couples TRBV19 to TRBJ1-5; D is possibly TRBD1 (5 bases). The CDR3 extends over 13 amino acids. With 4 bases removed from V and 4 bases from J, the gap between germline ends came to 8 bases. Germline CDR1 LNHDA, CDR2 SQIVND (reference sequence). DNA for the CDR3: TGTGCCAGTAGTACGACAGCTAATCAGCCCCAGCATTTT. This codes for CASSTTANQPQHF.

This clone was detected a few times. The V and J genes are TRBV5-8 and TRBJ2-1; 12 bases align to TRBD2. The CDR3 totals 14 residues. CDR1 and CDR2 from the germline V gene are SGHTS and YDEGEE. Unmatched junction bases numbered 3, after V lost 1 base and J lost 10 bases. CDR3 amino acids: CASSLRLAGGEQFF. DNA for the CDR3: TGTGCCAGCAGCTTGCGCCTAGCGGGAGGGGAGCAGTTCTTC.

The CDR3 DNA reads as TGTGCCAGCAGCACCCTCCGCGCTTCCTACGAGCAGTACTTC. Its protein product is CASSTLRASYEQYF. V and J are TRBV11-3 and TRBJ2-7; unclear D gene. The germline V gene encodes CDR1 SGHNT and CDR2 YENEEA. This CDR3 comprises 14 residues. Trimming removed 5 bases from V and 1 base from J, with 12 bases in between.

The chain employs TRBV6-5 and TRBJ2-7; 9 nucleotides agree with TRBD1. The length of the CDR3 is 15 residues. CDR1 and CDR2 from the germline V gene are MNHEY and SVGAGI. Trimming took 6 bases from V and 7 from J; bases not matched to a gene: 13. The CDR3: CASRSPGQGFWEQYF. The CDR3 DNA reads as TGTGCCAGCAGGTCTCCGGGACAGGGTTTTTGGGAGCAGTACTTC.

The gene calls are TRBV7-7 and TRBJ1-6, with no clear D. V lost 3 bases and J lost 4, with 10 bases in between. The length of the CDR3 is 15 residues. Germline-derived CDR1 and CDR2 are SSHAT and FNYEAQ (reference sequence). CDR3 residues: CASSFSQKYNSPLHF. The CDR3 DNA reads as TGTGCCAGCAGCTTTTCACAAAAATATAATTCACCCCTCCACTTT.

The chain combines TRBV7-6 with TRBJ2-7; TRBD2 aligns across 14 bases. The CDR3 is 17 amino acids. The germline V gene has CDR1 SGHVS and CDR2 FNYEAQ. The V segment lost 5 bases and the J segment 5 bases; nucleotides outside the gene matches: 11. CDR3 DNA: TGTGCCAGCAGCACAGAGCTTGGACTAGCGGGAGGTCACGAGCAGTACTTC. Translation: CASSTELGLAGGHEQYF.

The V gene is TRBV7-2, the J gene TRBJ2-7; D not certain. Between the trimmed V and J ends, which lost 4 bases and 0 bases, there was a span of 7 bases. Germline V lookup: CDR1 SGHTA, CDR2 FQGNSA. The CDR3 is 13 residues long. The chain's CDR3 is CASSYSSSYEQYF. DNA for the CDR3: TGTGCCAGCAGCTACAGTAGCTCCTACGAGCAGTACTTC.

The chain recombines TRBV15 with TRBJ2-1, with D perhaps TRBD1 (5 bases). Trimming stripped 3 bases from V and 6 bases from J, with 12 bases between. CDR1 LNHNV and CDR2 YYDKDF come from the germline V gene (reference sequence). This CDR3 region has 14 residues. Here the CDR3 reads CATSRGSQGNEQFF. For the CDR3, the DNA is TGTGCCACCAGCAGGGGGTCCCAGGGCAATGAGCAGTTCTTC.

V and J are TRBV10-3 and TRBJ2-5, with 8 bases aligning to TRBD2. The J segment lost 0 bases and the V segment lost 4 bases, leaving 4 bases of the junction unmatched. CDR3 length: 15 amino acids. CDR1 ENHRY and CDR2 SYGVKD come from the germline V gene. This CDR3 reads CAISAGGGNQETQYF. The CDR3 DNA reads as TGTGCCATCAGTGCCGGGGGGGGGAACCAAGAGACCCAGTACTTC.

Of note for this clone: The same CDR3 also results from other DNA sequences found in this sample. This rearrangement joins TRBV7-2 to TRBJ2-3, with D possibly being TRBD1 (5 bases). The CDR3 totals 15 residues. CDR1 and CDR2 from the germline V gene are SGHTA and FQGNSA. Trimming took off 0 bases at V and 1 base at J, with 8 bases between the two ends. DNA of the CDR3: TGTGCCAGCAGCTTAGCACCCAGGGGCACAGATACGCAGTATTTT. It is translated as CASSLAPRGTDTQYF.

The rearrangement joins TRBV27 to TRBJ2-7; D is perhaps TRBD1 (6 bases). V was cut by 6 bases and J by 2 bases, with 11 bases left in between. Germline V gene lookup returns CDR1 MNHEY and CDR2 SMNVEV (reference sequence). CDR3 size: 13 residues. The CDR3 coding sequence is TGTGCCAGCAGGGAGACAGGTACCTACGAGCAGTACTTC. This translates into CASRETGTYEQYF.